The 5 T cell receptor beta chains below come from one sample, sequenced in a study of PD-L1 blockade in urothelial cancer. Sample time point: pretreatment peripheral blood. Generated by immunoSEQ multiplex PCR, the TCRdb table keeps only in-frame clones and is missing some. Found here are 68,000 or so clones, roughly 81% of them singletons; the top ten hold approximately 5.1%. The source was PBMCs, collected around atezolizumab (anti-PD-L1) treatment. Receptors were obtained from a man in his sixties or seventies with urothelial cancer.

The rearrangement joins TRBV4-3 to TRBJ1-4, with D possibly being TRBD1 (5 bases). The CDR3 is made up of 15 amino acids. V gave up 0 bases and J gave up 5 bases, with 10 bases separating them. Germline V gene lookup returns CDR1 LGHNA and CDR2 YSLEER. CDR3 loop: CASSQEAGENEKLFF. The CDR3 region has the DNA TGCGCCAGCAGCCAAGAAGCGGGGGAGAATGAAAAACTGTTTTTT.

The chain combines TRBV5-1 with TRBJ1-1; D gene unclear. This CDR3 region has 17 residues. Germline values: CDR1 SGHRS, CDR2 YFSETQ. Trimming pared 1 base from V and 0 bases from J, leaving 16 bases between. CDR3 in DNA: TGCGCCAGCAGCTTGACCATCCGACATGATTTGAACACTGAAGCTTTCTTT. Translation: CASSLTIRHDLNTEAFF. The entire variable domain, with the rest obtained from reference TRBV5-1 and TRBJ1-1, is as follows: KAGVTQTPRYLIKTRGQQVTLSCSPISGHRSVSWYQQTPGQGLQFLFEYFSETQRNKGNFPGRFSGRQFSNSRSEMNVSTLELGDSALYLCASSLTIRHDLNTEAFFGQGTRLTVV.

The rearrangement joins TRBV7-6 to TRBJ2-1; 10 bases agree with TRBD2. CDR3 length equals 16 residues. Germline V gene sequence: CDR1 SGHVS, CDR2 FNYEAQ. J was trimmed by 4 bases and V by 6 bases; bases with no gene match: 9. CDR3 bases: TGTGCCAGCAGTCCCTTGGGTAGCGGGGGGTACAATGAGCAGTTCTTC. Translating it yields CASSPLGSGGYNEQFF.

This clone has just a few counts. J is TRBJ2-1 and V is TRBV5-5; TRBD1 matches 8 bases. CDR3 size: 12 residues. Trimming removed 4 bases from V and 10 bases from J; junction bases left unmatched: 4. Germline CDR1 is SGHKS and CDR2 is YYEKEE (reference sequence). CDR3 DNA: TGTGCCAGCAGCCGGACAGGGAAAGAGCAGTTCTTC. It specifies CASSRTGKEQFF.

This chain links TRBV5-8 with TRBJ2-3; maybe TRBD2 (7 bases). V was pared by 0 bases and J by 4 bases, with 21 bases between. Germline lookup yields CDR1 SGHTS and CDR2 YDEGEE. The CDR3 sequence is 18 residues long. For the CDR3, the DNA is TGTGCCAGCAGCTTGGGACGAATCGCGGGGGCTGGGGCAGATACGCAGTATTTT. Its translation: CASSLGRIAGAGADTQYF.